This record concerns one T cell receptor beta chain sequence. The antigen remains unidentified. The listed genes are named as in mouse. The CDR3 end lies 1 residue beyond the end of the read and is filled in from the germline J gene. The data stem from a study of tissue T cells after allogeneic stem cell transplantation. Time point reported: mouse harvest day 14 after allogeneic transplant. Each mouse received 10^7 T-cell-depleted marrow cells plus 10^6 splenic CD5+ T cells by tail vein. Points from the study as a whole: In patients and mice, blood and spleen missed much of tissue repertoire. TCR repertoires tracked anatomic similarity, regardless of disease or transplant status.

CDR1 KGHPV and CDR2 FQNQEV come from the germline V gene (reference sequence). The V end was cut by 3 bases, the J end by 1 base, with 3 bases between. CDR3 length equals 12 residues. Some clones are missing from TCRdb's copy, which holds only in-frame ones; the method was immunoSEQ multiplex PCR. The data show about 2,800 clones, around 50% seen once. The chain links TRBV26 to TRBJ1-2; no definite D call. Sample: lymph node tissue. The receptor was derived from a female BALB/c mouse given C57BL/6 T cells with graft-versus-host disease after an allogeneic hematopoietic cell transplant. The CDR3 DNA, read in part, is TGTGCCAGCAGTCTCCAAAACTCCGACTACACC. This translates into CASSLQNSDYT. The complete CDR3 protein is CASSLQNSDYTF.